These 5 T cell receptor beta chains came from one sample sequenced in a study of molecular identifiers for immune sequencing clone quantification. TCRdb itself ran the PCR reads through MiXCR, one entry per CDR3 protein. The sample includes about 300,000 distinct CDR3 sequences, around a fifth of them seen just once. Material: naive CD8+ T cells from blood, with Jurkat cell RNA spiked in. Sample subset: FACS-sorted CD8+CD4-CCR7+CD45RA+ naive T cells. Source of these receptors: a human donor in good health. Some libraries in this study had Jurkat cell RNA spiked in.

In the case of this clonotype: This clone may be a read error of a much larger clone one base away. CDR3 coding DNA: TGCAGCGCTGTTAAGACCACCGGGGAGCTGTTTTTT. This translates into CSAVKTTGELFF. This chain joins TRBV29-1 and TRBJ2-2; no firm D call. The CDR3 is 12 amino acids. Germline-derived CDR1 and CDR2 are SQVTM and ANQGSEA. Between the trimmed V and J ends, which lost 7 bases and 4 bases, there was a span of 10 bases.

This clonotype was counted at least ten times. This chain uses TRBV7-9 with TRBJ2-7; D remains unclear. Deletions cut 5 bases from V and 4 bases from J, with 9 bases between. The germline CDR1 and CDR2 sequences are SEHNR and FQNEAQ (reference sequence). The CDR3 runs 12 residues. The CDR3 region has the DNA TGTGCCAGCAGCCCCTTTGGGTACGAGCAGTACTTC. As protein: CASSPFGYEQYF.

Of note for this clonotype: A much larger clone differs by one base, so this may be a read error. The gene calls are TRBV4-3 and TRBJ2-1, with D maybe TRBD2 (6 bases). There are 15 residues in the CDR3. Germline loops: CDR1 LGHNA, CDR2 YSLEER. For the CDR3, the DNA is TGCGCCAGCAGCCAAGCGCGGGGCCCCTACAGTGAGCAGTTCTTC. It yields the protein CASSQARGPYSEQFF.

Comment on this clonotype: A single base separates this from a much larger clone, so it may be a read error. The conserved phenylalanine or tryptophan normally closing the CDR3 is absent here, so this likely arose from a read error. The CDR3 here is CASSQGLAQEQYL. The CDR3 region has the DNA TGCGCCAGCAGCCAAGGGCTAGCGCAAGAGCAGTACCTC. The chain recombines TRBV4-1 with TRBJ2-7, with D perhaps matching TRBD2 (6 bases). The length of the CDR3 is 13 residues. CDR1 and CDR2 from the germline V gene are MGHRA and YSYEKL. Trimming stripped 1 base from V and 7 bases from J, with 11 bases between.

V usage is TRBV6-6 and J usage is TRBJ2-3, with D perhaps matching TRBD2 (6 bases). This CDR3 region has 17 residues. The germline V gene has CDR1 MNHNY and CDR2 SVGAGI (reference sequence). The V and J ends lost 1 base and 4 bases respectively, with 18 bases between them. Written as DNA, the CDR3 is TGTGCCAGCAGTTACTTAAAGGCGGGAATGAGGCCAGATACGCAGTATTTT. As protein: CASSYLKAGMRPDTQYF.